One and the same sample provided the 23 T cell receptor beta chains below, sequenced in a study of shared clonotypes between healthy human individuals. Clones were read by immunoSEQ multiplex PCR, and TCRdb kept only the in-frame ones, dropping some. The data contain 740,000 or so clones, around 73% of them singletons. The sequenced sample consisted of memory CD4+ T cells sorted from blood. Sample subset: CD45RA-negative fraction. The origin of the receptors is a woman aged 30 to 39 in good health.

The rearrangement uses TRBV2 and TRBJ1-3; D call uncertain. From germline, CDR1 is SNHLY and CDR2 FYNNEI. CDR3 length: 12 amino acids. Trimming took off 3 bases at V and 3 bases at J, with 3 bases between the two ends. As DNA, the CDR3 is TGTGCCAGCAGTGAGTTTGGAAACACCATATATTTT. It yields the protein CASSEFGNTIYF.

This chain's CDR3 is CASSPRLAGGPSYEQYF. CDR3 coding DNA: TGTGCCAGCAGCCCCCGGCTAGCGGGAGGGCCCTCCTACGAGCAGTACTTC. The genes are TRBV4-2 and TRBJ2-7; 12 bases match TRBD2. With 4 bases clipped from V and 0 bases from J, the junction kept 7 bases outside the gene matches. Germline V gene sequence: CDR1 LGHNA, CDR2 YNFKEQ. This CDR3 is built from 17 residues.

The chain links TRBV18 to TRBJ2-1; possibly TRBD1 or TRBD2 for D (6 bases each). Trimming left V 3 bases short and J 6 bases short, with 12 bases between. Germline V gene sequence: CDR1 KGHSH, CDR2 LQKENI. This CDR3 region has 14 residues. The CDR3 DNA reads TGTGCCAGCTCACCGCAGGGGACTTCCAATGAGCAGTTCTTC. Amino acid sequence: CASSPQGTSNEQFF.

The CDR3, as DNA: TGTGCCAGCAGTGGGTTCGCGAACACCGGGGAGCTGTTTTTT. This encodes CASSGFANTGELFF. The chain carries TRBV27 and TRBJ2-2; D ambiguous. The germline V gene encodes CDR1 MNHEY and CDR2 SMNVEV (reference sequence). V was shortened by 5 bases and J by 0 bases, with 7 bases between the two germline ends. CDR3 length: 14 amino acids.

This clone has more than one count but fewer than ten. The rearrangement links TRBV19 to TRBJ2-2; D unresolved. Germline V gene data show CDR1 as LNHDA and CDR2 as SQIVND (reference sequence). Trimming took 5 bases from V and 4 from J, leaving 11 bases between them. The CDR3 contains 14 residues. In nucleotides, the CDR3 is TGTGCCAGTAGTGGGCGGTCGAGCACCGGGGAGCTGTTTTTT. Amino acid sequence: CASSGRSSTGELFF.

Concerning this clone: At one end the junction does not follow the germline gene, possibly because of a read error. The chain links TRBV7-7 to TRBJ2-1; no definite D call. CDR1 is SSHAT and CDR2 is FNYEAQ in the germline V gene (reference sequence). The CDR3 sequence is 13 residues long. In nucleotides, the CDR3 is TGTGCCAGCAGCTTAGGTCTGCTCAATCAGCAGTTCTTC. Amino acids: CASSLGLLNQQFF.

This chain connects TRBV9 to TRBJ1-3; D gene unclear. This CDR3 contains 15 residues. Trimming took off 0 bases at V and 0 bases at J, with 7 bases between the two ends. CDR1 and CDR2 from the germline V gene are SGDLS and YYNGEE. In nucleotides, the CDR3 is TGTGCCAGCAGCGTAGTAGGTAACTCTGGAAACACCATATATTTT. Its protein is CASSVVGNSGNTIYF.

The chain is built from TRBV18 and TRBJ1-1; D gene ambiguous. V was cut by 3 bases and J by 0 bases, with 14 bases left in between. This CDR3 comprises 16 residues. Germline CDR1 and CDR2: KGHSH and LQKENI. CDR3 coding DNA: TGTGCCAGCTCACCGGAGGCAGGCCAAATGAACACTGAAGCTTTCTTT. Amino acids: CASSPEAGQMNTEAFF.

The rearrangement uses TRBV6-1 and TRBJ2-5; perhaps TRBD2 as D (5 bases). Looked up from germline, CDR1 is MNHNS and CDR2 is SASEGT. The CDR3 covers 14 residues. The V end lost 7 bases, the J end lost 3 bases, and 15 bases lay between the germline ends. The CDR3 region has the DNA TGTGCCAGCACCGTAACTCCGGGGAAAGAGACCCAGTACTTC. This sequence encodes CASTVTPGKETQYF.

V and J are TRBV5-1 and TRBJ2-1; TRBD2 agrees at 8 bases. With 6 bases clipped from V and 1 base from J, the junction kept 12 bases outside the gene matches. This CDR3 is built from 17 residues. The V gene's germline CDR1 is SGHRS and CDR2 YFSETQ. The DNA for the CDR3 is TGCGCCAGCAAATCCCGGGCGGGAGGTGGTTCCTACAATGAGCAGTTCTTC. Amino acids: CASKSRAGGGSYNEQFF.

The chain carries TRBV19 and TRBJ1-1; D is unclear. The CDR3 sequence is 11 residues long. The ends were cut back, 3 bases at V and 11 bases at J, with 10 bases in the middle. Germline V gene lookup returns CDR1 LNHDA and CDR2 SQIVND (reference sequence). Here the CDR3 DNA reads TGTGCCAGTAGTATCGGGGTGTTGGCTTTCTTT. Protein sequence: CASSIGVLAFF.

This clone was observed a single time. The CDR3 DNA reads as TGTGCCAGCAGCGTAGGGCAGAAGAACACTGAAGCTTTCTTT. It is translated as CASSVGQKNTEAFF. The chain joins TRBV9 to TRBJ1-1; D gene ambiguous. Germline-derived CDR1 and CDR2 are SGDLS and YYNGEE. This CDR3 has 14 amino acids. V dropped 0 bases and J dropped 1 base, with 7 bases sitting between them.

V and J are TRBV2 and TRBJ2-7, with a possible D match to TRBD1 (5 bases). CDR3 length: 14 amino acids. The V and J ends lost 4 bases and 6 bases respectively, with 16 bases between them. The germline gives CDR1 SNHLY, CDR2 FYNNEI. The CDR3 protein is CASSVDSGGAEQYF. For the CDR3, the DNA is TGTGCCAGCAGTGTCGACAGTGGTGGAGCCGAGCAGTACTTC.

This clone was detected only a few times. Other DNA sequences in the sample encode the same CDR3. This rearrangement joins TRBV7-2 to TRBJ2-3, with 12 bases fitting TRBD2. Trimming removed 4 bases from V and 0 bases from J; junction bases left unmatched: 5. From germline, CDR1 is SGHTA and CDR2 FQGNSA. The CDR3 length is 17 residues. In DNA form, the CDR3 reads TGTGCCAGCAGCTCAGGCGGACTAGCGGGAAGCACAGATACGCAGTATTTT. This translates into CASSSGGLAGSTDTQYF.

The rearrangement links TRBV6-1 to TRBJ2-1; TRBD2 agrees at 7 bases. Looked up from germline, CDR1 is MNHNS and CDR2 is SASEGT. The J segment lost 4 bases and the V segment lost 7 bases, leaving 7 bases of the junction unmatched. The CDR3 sequence is 14 residues long. The CDR3 is CASTYGGNYNEQFF. DNA for the CDR3: TGTGCCAGCACCTACGGGGGGAATTACAATGAGCAGTTCTTC.

This rearrangement joins TRBV9 to TRBJ1-1; no definite D call. CDR3 length: 14 residues. Germline V gene data show CDR1 as SGDLS and CDR2 as YYNGEE. V gave up 0 bases and J gave up 6 bases, with 12 bases separating them. CDR3 sequence reads: CASSVDLSGPEAFF. CDR3 coding DNA: TGTGCCAGCAGCGTAGATTTAAGCGGGCCTGAAGCTTTCTTT.

The rearrangement uses TRBV7-6 and TRBJ2-5, with D uncertain. The CDR3 extends over 13 amino acids. The germline V gene encodes CDR1 SGHVS and CDR2 FNYEAQ. V was shortened by 4 bases and J by 5 bases, with 11 bases between the two germline ends. The CDR3 protein is CASSSDQRETQYF. The CDR3 DNA is TGTGCCAGCAGCTCCGACCAGAGGGAGACCCAGTACTTC. Drawing the rest from reference TRBV7-6 and TRBJ2-5, the complete variable domain is GAGVSQSPRYKVTKRGQDVALRCDPISGHVSLYWYRQALGQGPEFLTYFNYEAQQDKSGLPNDRFSAERPEGSISTLTIQRTEQRDSAMYRCASSSDQRETQYFGPGTRLLVL.

This clone was picked up one time. V is TRBV7-2 and J is TRBJ1-4, with D uncertain. This CDR3 comprises 13 residues. V was pared by 0 bases and J by 8 bases, with 7 bases between. Germline lookup yields CDR1 SGHTA and CDR2 FQGNSA. This chain's CDR3 is CASSLAPFEKLFF. In nucleotides, the CDR3 is TGTGCCAGCAGCTTAGCTCCCTTCGAAAAACTGTTTTTT. The whole variable domain, filled in from reference TRBV7-2 and TRBJ1-4, reads GAGVSQSPSNKVTEKGKDVELRCDPISGHTALYWYRQSLGQGLEFLIYFQGNSAPDKSGLPSDRFSAERTGGSVSTLTIQRTQQEDSAVYLCASSLAPFEKLFFGSGTQLSVL.

The chain couples TRBV19 to TRBJ2-1; 10 nucleotides agree with TRBD2. The length of the CDR3 is 16 residues. V lost 2 bases to trimming and J lost 2 bases; unmatched junction nucleotides: 3. The germline V gene has CDR1 LNHDA and CDR2 SQIVND (reference sequence). This chain's CDR3 is CASSILAGDTYNEQFF. CDR3 in DNA: TGTGCCAGTAGTATACTAGCGGGAGACACCTACAATGAGCAGTTCTTC.

Many counts were recorded for this clone. J is TRBJ1-1 and V is TRBV7-8; no reliable D call. The CDR3 loop spans 13 amino acids. V shed 4 bases and J shed 1 base, with 7 bases lying between them. Germline loops: CDR1 SGHVS, CDR2 FQNEAQ. This CDR3 is CASSYLRNTEAFF. In nucleotides, the CDR3 is TGTGCCAGCAGCTACCTTCGGAACACTGAAGCTTTCTTT.

CDR3 loop: CASSLSGTEGTEAFF. The CDR3 DNA follows: TGTGCCAGCAGTTTATCCGGGACAGAGGGCACTGAAGCTTTCTTT. This chain uses TRBV28 with TRBJ1-1; 7 bases are shared with TRBD1. Germline lookup yields CDR1 MDHEN and CDR2 SYDVKM. J gave up 4 bases and V 1 base, and 6 bases lay outside the gene matches. This CDR3 is built from 15 residues.

The chain combines TRBV30 with TRBJ2-3; TRBD1 agrees at 9 bases. Unmatched junction bases numbered 10, after V lost 8 bases and J lost 7 bases. From germline, CDR1 is GTSNPN and CDR2 SVGIG (reference sequence). The CDR3 is 13 amino acids. The CDR3 DNA reads as TGTGCCCGAGGGACAGGGCTAGGAAATACGCAGTATTTT. Translated, it gives CARGTGLGNTQYF.

The chain recombines TRBV6-1 with TRBJ1-1; 11 nucleotides line up with TRBD1. The trim removed 8 bases at V and 4 bases at J, leaving 6 bases unmatched. This CDR3 is built from 14 residues. The germline V gene encodes CDR1 MNHNS and CDR2 SASEGT. CDR3 sequence: CASASGTGGTEAFF. The CDR3, as DNA: TGTGCCAGCGCCTCCGGGACAGGGGGCACTGAAGCTTTCTTT.